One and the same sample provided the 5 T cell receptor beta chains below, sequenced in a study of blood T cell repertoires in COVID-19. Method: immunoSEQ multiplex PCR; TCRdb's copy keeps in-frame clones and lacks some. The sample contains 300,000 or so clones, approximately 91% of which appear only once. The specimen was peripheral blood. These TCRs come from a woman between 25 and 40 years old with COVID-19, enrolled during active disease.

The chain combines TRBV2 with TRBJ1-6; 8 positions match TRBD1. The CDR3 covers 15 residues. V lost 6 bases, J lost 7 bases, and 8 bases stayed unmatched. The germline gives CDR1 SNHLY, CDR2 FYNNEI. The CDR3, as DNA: TGTGCCAGCAGGGGGGGACAGGCATTAAATTCACCCCTCCACTTT. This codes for CASRGGQALNSPLHF. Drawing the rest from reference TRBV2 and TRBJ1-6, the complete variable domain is EPEVTQTPSHQVTQMGQEVILRCVPISNHLYFYWYRQILGQKVEFLVSFYNNEISEKSEIFDDQFSVERPDGSNFTLKIRSTKLEDSAMYFCASRGGQALNSPLHFGNGTRLTVT.

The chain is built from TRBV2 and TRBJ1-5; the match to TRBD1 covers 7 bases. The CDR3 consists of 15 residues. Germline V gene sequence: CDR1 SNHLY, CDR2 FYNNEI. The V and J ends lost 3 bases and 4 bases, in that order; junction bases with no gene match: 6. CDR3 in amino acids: CASSDRRGLNQPQHF. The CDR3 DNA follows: TGTGCCAGCAGTGATCGCAGGGGGTTGAATCAGCCCCAGCATTTT. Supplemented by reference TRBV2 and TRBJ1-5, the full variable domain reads EPEVTQTPSHQVTQMGQEVILRCVPISNHLYFYWYRQILGQKVEFLVSFYNNEISEKSEIFDDQFSVERPDGSNFTLKIRSTKLEDSAMYFCASSDRRGLNQPQHFGDGTRLSIL.

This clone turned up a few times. CDR3 in DNA: TGTGCCAGCAGCCCCAGCGAGAACACTGAAGCTTTCTTT. This codes for CASSPSENTEAFF. The rearrangement uses TRBV3-1 (or the pseudogene TRBV3-2) and TRBJ1-1; no reliable D call. This CDR3 has 13 residues. Trimming cost V 4 bases and J 1 base, with 7 bases left between them. Per the germline V gene, CDR1 is LGHDT and CDR2 is YNNKEL (reference sequence).

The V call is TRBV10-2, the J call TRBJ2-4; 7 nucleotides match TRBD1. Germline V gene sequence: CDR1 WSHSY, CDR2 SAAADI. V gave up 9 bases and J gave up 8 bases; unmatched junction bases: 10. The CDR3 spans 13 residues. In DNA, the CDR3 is TGCGCCAGTTGCCCCGACAGGGAATACATTCAGTACTTC. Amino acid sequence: CASCPDREYIQYF.

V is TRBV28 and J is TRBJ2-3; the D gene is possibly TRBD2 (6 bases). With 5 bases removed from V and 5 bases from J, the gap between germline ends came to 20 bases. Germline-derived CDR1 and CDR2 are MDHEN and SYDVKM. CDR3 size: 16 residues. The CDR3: CASSPPGLRAGDTQYF. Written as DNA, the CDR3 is TGTGCCAGCAGTCCTCCGGGACTCCGCGCGGGAGATACGCAGTATTTT.